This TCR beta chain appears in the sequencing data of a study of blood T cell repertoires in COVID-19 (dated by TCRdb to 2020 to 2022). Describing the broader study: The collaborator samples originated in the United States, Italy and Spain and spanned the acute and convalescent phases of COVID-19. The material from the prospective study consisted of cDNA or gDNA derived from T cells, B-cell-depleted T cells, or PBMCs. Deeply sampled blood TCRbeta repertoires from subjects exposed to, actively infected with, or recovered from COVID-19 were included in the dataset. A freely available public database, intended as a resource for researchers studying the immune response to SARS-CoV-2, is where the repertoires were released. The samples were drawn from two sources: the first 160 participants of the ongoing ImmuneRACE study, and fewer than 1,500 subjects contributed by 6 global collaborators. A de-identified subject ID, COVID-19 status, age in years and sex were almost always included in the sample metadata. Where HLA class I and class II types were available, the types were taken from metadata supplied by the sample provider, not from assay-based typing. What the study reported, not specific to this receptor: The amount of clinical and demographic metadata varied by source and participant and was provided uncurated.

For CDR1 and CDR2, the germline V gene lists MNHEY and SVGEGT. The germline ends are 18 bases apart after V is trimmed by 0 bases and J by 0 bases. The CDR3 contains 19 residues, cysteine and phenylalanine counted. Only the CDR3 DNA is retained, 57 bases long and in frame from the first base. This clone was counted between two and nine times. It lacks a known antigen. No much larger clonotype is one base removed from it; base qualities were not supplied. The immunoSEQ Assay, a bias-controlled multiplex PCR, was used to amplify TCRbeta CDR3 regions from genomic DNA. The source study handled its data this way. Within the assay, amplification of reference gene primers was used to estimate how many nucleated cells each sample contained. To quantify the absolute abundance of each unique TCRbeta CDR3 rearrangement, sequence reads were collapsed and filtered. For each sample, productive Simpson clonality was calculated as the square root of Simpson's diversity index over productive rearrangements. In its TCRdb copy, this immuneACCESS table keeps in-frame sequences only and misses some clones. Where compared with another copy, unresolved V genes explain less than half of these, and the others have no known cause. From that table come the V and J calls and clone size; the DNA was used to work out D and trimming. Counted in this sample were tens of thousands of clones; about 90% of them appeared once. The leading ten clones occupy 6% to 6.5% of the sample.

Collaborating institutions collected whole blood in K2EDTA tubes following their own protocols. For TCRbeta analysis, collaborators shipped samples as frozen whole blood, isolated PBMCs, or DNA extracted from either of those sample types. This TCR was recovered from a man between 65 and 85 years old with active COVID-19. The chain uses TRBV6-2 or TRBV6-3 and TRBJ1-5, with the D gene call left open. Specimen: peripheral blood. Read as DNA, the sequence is TGTGCCAGCAGTTACTCTGGAGGGCGCGACAAGATTAGCAATCAGCCCCAGCATTTT. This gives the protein CASSYSGGRDKISNQPQHF.